This T cell receptor beta chain originates from a study of CD8 T cells in Susac syndrome. There are 13 residues in the CDR3. CDR1 and CDR2 from the germline V gene are SEHNR and FQNEAQ (reference sequence). The V and J ends lost 3 bases and 2 bases respectively, with 7 bases between them. The multiple sclerosis controls comprised treatment-naive patients whose relapsing-remitting disease was stable or active. A quantity of 0.5 to 1 ug RNA underwent reverse transcription using random hexamers. One entry per CDR3 protein, called by TCRdb with MiXCR from the immunoSEQ multiplex PCR reads. The data hold about 60,000 distinct CDR3 sequences, with 94% observed a single time.

The clonotype originates from a human donor with multiple sclerosis. The chain combines TRBV7-9 with TRBJ2-5, with D perhaps matching TRBD2 (5 bases). Sequencing was done on a sample of CD8+ T cells from PBMCs. The CDR3 DNA sequence: TGTGCCAGCAGCTTTCCGGGACAAGAGACCCAGTACTTC. Translation gives CASSFPGQETQYF. The variable domain in full, with the rest retrieved from reference TRBV7-9 and TRBJ2-5, is DTGVSQNPRHKITKRGQNVTFRCDPISEHNRLYWYRQTLGQGPEFLTYFQNEAQLEKSRLLSDRFSAERPKGSFSTLEIQRTEQGDSAMYLCASSFPGQETQYFGPGTRLLVL.